Shown below are 32 T cell receptor beta chains from a single sample sequenced in a study of shared clonotypes between healthy human individuals. Only in-frame clones appear in the TCRdb table, and some are missing; sequencing was by immunoSEQ multiplex PCR. Of about 1 million clones listed, more than 65% are singletons. The material sequenced was memory CD4+ T cells sorted from blood. Subset here: CD45RA-negative fraction. Receptors were obtained from a young man in good health.

The rearrangement joins TRBV2 to TRBJ2-4, with D unclear. This CDR3 region has 15 residues. Trimming removed 2 bases at V and 0 bases at J, with 8 bases between. The germline CDR1 and CDR2 sequences are SNHLY and FYNNEI. DNA of the CDR3: TGTGCCAGCAGTGAACTATCACTAGCCAAAAACATTCAGTACTTC. This sequence encodes CASSELSLAKNIQYF.

The chain uses TRBV6-1 and TRBJ2-7; tentatively, D is TRBD1 or TRBD2 (6 bases each). The CDR3 spans 19 residues. Germline V lookup: CDR1 MNHNS, CDR2 SASEGT. With 2 bases removed from V and 2 bases from J, the gap between germline ends came to 25 bases. The CDR3 DNA reads as TGTGCCAGCAGTGAAACCGGGCGCTCTTTAGGGGGGAACCCCTACGAGCAGTACTTC. This translates into CASSETGRSLGGNPYEQYF.

This clone was detected a few times. This chain connects TRBV10-3 to TRBJ2-1, with 7 bases lining up with TRBD1. The V segment lost 7 bases and the J segment 1 base; nucleotides outside the gene matches: 4. The CDR3 contains 14 residues. Germline values: CDR1 ENHRY, CDR2 SYGVKD. The CDR3 DNA reads TGTGCCATCAACGGACAGGAATCCTACAATGAGCAGTTCTTC. As protein: CAINGQESYNEQFF.

This clone was seen more than once but under ten times. This chain uses TRBV7-2 with TRBJ2-3, with D possibly matching TRBD2 (7 bases). The germline V and J ends were trimmed by 5 bases and 5 bases, with 17 bases remaining between them. This CDR3 comprises 15 residues. Germline V lookup: CDR1 SGHTA, CDR2 FQGNSA. CDR3 residues: CASSLRGGAIDTQYF. The CDR3 DNA reads TGTGCCAGCAGCCTAAGGGGGGGAGCGATAGATACGCAGTATTTT.

This clone was seen more than once but under ten times. The gene calls are TRBV5-6 and TRBJ2-5; 9 bases agree with TRBD1. The CDR3 contains 13 residues. J was trimmed by 4 bases and V by 3 bases; bases with no gene match: 1. Germline-derived CDR1 and CDR2 are SGHDT and YYEEEE. This CDR3 reads CASSSDRGETQYF. In nucleotides, the CDR3 is TGTGCCAGCAGCTCGGACAGGGGAGAGACCCAGTACTTC. The whole variable domain, remainder taken from reference TRBV5-6 and TRBJ2-5, is DAGVTQSPTHLIKTRGQQVTLRCSPKSGHDTVSWYQQALGQGPQFIFQYYEEEERQRGNFPDRFSGHQFPNYSSELNVNALLLGDSALYLCASSSDRGETQYFGPGTRLLVL.

There are many counts of this clone. The chain links TRBV7-9 to TRBJ2-3; D may be TRBD2 (5 bases). The CDR3 runs 19 residues. Trimming shortened V by 3 bases and J by 0 bases, and 22 bases separated the two germline ends. Germline loops: CDR1 SEHNR, CDR2 FQNEAQ (reference sequence). The CDR3 loop is CASSFRGWRVDYSTDTQYF. The CDR3 DNA is TGTGCCAGCAGCTTTCGAGGATGGAGAGTTGACTATAGCACAGATACGCAGTATTTT. Full variable domain (remainder filled in from reference TRBV7-9 and TRBJ2-3): DTGVSQNPRHKITKRGQNVTFRCDPISEHNRLYWYRQTLGQGPEFLTYFQNEAQLEKSRLLSDRFSAERPKGSFSTLEIQRTEQGDSAMYLCASSFRGWRVDYSTDTQYFGPGTRLTVL.

The table lists this clone with a count of one. The chain couples TRBV6-5 to TRBJ2-7, with D perhaps TRBD1 or TRBD2 (5 bases each). The CDR3 loop spans 16 amino acids. Trimming shortened V by 0 bases and J by 6 bases, and 18 bases separated the two germline ends. Germline CDR1 MNHEY, CDR2 SVGAGI. Here the CDR3 reads CASSYSPGQPPGEQYF. The CDR3 DNA follows: TGTGCCAGCAGTTACTCCCCGGGGCAGCCCCCAGGCGAGCAGTACTTC.

This clone has a single count. This chain connects TRBV28 to TRBJ2-7; 7 bases map to TRBD2. CDR1 and CDR2 (germline): MDHEN, SYDVKM. This CDR3 is 13 amino acids long. After removal of 10 bases from V and 0 bases from J, the junction contained 6 bases not matched to a gene. The CDR3: CATTGGISYEQYF. The CDR3 region has the DNA TGTGCCACAACCGGGGGGATCTCCTACGAGCAGTACTTC. Full variable domain (remainder filled in from reference TRBV28 and TRBJ2-7): DVKVTQSSRYLVKRTGEKVFLECVQDMDHENMFWYRQDPGLGLRLIYFSYDVKMKEKGDIPEGYSVSREKKERFSLILESASTNQTSMYLCATTGGISYEQYFGPGTRLTVT.

As to this clone: Other DNA sequences from this sample encode an identical CDR3 as well. This chain joins TRBV6-1 and TRBJ2-3; TRBD2 matches at 8 bases. There are 14 residues in the CDR3. CDR1 is MNHNS, CDR2 SASEGT, per germline. V dropped 5 bases and J dropped 1; count of bases not matched to a gene: 2. As DNA, the CDR3 is TGTGCCAGCAGTACTAGCGGCGGCACAGATACGCAGTATTTT. Translation gives CASSTSGGTDTQYF.

This chain connects TRBV5-4 to TRBJ1-3; D gene uncertain. V dropped 1 base and J dropped 4 bases, with 6 bases sitting between them. Germline-derived CDR1 and CDR2 are SGHNT and YYREEE (reference sequence). The CDR3 spans 13 residues. This chain's CDR3 is CASSLFLGNTIYF. Written as DNA, the CDR3 is TGTGCCAGCAGCTTGTTTCTAGGAAACACCATATATTTT.

The genes are TRBV27 and TRBJ2-7; 7 nucleotides match TRBD1. CDR1 MNHEY and CDR2 SMNVEV come from the germline V gene (reference sequence). The J segment lost 4 bases and the V segment lost 3 bases, leaving 6 bases of the junction unmatched. This CDR3 contains 14 residues. CDR3 bases: TGTGCCAGCAGTTTTACCGGGACAGCATACGAGCAGTACTTC. Translated, it gives CASSFTGTAYEQYF.

Concerning this clone: A much larger clone lies one base from this, so it may be a read error. The genes are TRBV7-3 and TRBJ1-1; tentative D call: TRBD1 (5 bases). In germline, CDR1 is SGHTA, CDR2 FQGTGA. This CDR3 has 14 amino acids. Trimming stripped 4 bases from V and 0 bases from J, with 9 bases between. The CDR3 coding sequence is TGTGCCAGCAGCTCGGGACTTATGAACACTGAAGCTTTCTTT. Translating gives CASSSGLMNTEAFF. The full variable domain, its missing parts supplied by reference TRBV7-3 and TRBJ1-1, is GAGVSQTPSNKVTEKGKYVELRCDPISGHTALYWYRQSLGQGPEFLIYFQGTGAADDSGLPNDRFFAVRPEGSVSTLKIQRTERGDSAVYLCASSSGLMNTEAFFGQGTRLTVV.

This chain's CDR3 is CASSWDFRSDGYTF. The CDR3 DNA follows: TGTGCCAGCAGCTGGGACTTCCGGTCAGATGGCTACACCTTC. The chain combines TRBV5-5 with TRBJ1-2; a possible D gene is TRBD1 (5 bases). CDR1 and CDR2 from the germline V gene are SGHKS and YYEKEE (reference sequence). The CDR3 spans 14 residues. V lost 3 bases and J 6 bases, leaving 15 bases between the germline ends.

The genes are TRBV30 and TRBJ2-7, with D possibly matching TRBD2 (6 bases). This CDR3 is 11 amino acids long. Germline loops: CDR1 GTSNPN, CDR2 SVGIG (reference sequence). The ends were cut back, 5 bases at V and 7 bases at J, with 12 bases in the middle. CDR3 amino acids: CAWAGPWEQYF. As DNA, the CDR3 is TGTGCCTGGGCGGGACCCTGGGAGCAGTACTTC.

The chain uses TRBV6-6 and TRBJ1-2; D remains unclear. The germline V gene encodes CDR1 MNHNY and CDR2 SVGAGI (reference sequence). This CDR3 contains 12 residues. Trimming pared 4 bases from V and 8 bases from J, leaving 11 bases between. The CDR3 nucleotides read TGTGCCAGCAGTTCTTTGGCAGAGGGCTACACCTTC. As protein: CASSSLAEGYTF.

V gene TRBV5-8 combines with J gene TRBJ2-7; D possibly corresponds to TRBD1 (6 bases). Germline V gives CDR1 SGHTS, CDR2 YDEGEE. V was shortened by 0 bases and J by 3 bases, with 10 bases between the two germline ends. This CDR3 contains 14 residues. The CDR3 sequence is CASSLGGRDYEQYF. In DNA, the CDR3 is TGTGCCAGCAGCTTGGGGGGGCGCGACTACGAGCAGTACTTC.

Points on this clone: The sample has other DNA sequences that encode this CDR3 too. V and J are TRBV5-1 and TRBJ2-7; D might be TRBD1 (5 bases). The CDR3 covers 12 residues. The V end lost 1 base, the J end lost 6 bases, and 8 bases lay between the germline ends. CDR1 is SGHRS, CDR2 YFSETQ, per germline. The CDR3 nucleotides read TGCGCCAGCAGCTTGCGTACAGGCGAGCAGTACTTC. Amino acid sequence: CASSLRTGEQYF.

V gene TRBV5-1 combines with J gene TRBJ2-5, with TRBD2 identical over 9 bases. The trim removed 4 bases at V and 3 bases at J, leaving 7 bases unmatched. The CDR3 has 15 amino acids. Germline V gene sequence: CDR1 SGHRS, CDR2 YFSETQ. CDR3 sequence reads: CASSTSGRREETQYF. The CDR3, as DNA: TGCGCCAGCAGCACAAGCGGGAGGAGAGAAGAGACCCAGTACTTC.

V is TRBV25-1 and J is TRBJ2-5; perhaps TRBD2 as D (7 bases). V lost 8 bases, J lost 4 bases, and 11 bases lay in between. Germline V CDR1 and CDR2: MGHDK, SYGVNS. The CDR3 length is 12 residues. CDR3 amino acids: CASGRGGETQYF. DNA for the CDR3: TGTGCCAGCGGGAGGGGGGGAGAGACCCAGTACTTC.

This clone appeared a single time. This chain uses TRBV7-2 with TRBJ2-5, with TRBD2 matching over 7 bases. The germline V gene has CDR1 SGHTA and CDR2 FQGNSA. The J segment lost 4 bases and the V segment lost 1 base, leaving 6 bases of the junction unmatched. This CDR3 comprises 15 residues. This CDR3 reads CASSLGGSGAETQYF. The CDR3 DNA follows: TGTGCCAGCAGCTTAGGCGGGAGTGGGGCAGAGACCCAGTACTTC.

The chain has TRBV27 and TRBJ2-3, with 10 bases that match TRBD2. The CDR3 runs 19 residues. J gave up 1 base and V 5 bases, and 15 bases lay outside the gene matches. CDR1 is MNHEY and CDR2 is SMNVEV in the germline V gene (reference sequence). The DNA of the CDR3 is TGTGCCAGCAGTCGGTCTAGCGGGAGAATAGATTGGGGCACAGATACGCAGTATTTT. This codes for CASSRSSGRIDWGTDTQYF.

The V call is TRBV19, the J call TRBJ1-5; 8 nucleotides line up with TRBD1. CDR3 length: 16 residues. Trimming at V came to 8 bases and at J to 0 bases, leaving 9 bases not matched to a gene. CDR1 is LNHDA and CDR2 is SQIVND in the germline V gene (reference sequence). Here the CDR3 reads CASDRGSSYSNQPQHF. DNA of the CDR3: TGTGCCAGTGACAGGGGTTCCTCCTATAGCAATCAGCCCCAGCATTTT.

This chain joins TRBV5-6 and TRBJ1-5, with 7 positions matching TRBD1. J was trimmed by 2 bases and V by 1 base; bases with no gene match: 12. Germline values: CDR1 SGHDT, CDR2 YYEEEE. This CDR3 spans 18 amino acids. In DNA form, the CDR3 reads TGTGCCAGCAGCTTGCGAGGGGGCGAACGTTTGGGCAATCAGCCCCAGCATTTT. Its protein is CASSLRGGERLGNQPQHF. Full variable domain (remainder filled in from reference TRBV5-6 and TRBJ1-5): DAGVTQSPTHLIKTRGQQVTLRCSPKSGHDTVSWYQQALGQGPQFIFQYYEEEERQRGNFPDRFSGHQFPNYSSELNVNALLLGDSALYLCASSLRGGERLGNQPQHFGDGTRLSIL.

The count of this clone is one. The J gene is TRBJ2-7, the V gene TRBV11-2, with D possibly matching TRBD1 (6 bases). V lost 4 bases, J lost 0 bases, and 19 bases lay in between. This CDR3 comprises 17 residues. The V gene's germline CDR1 is SGHAT and CDR2 FQNNGV. CDR3 DNA sequence: TGTGCCAGCAGCTCTTACCCGGGACAAGGGGCCTCCTACGAGCAGTACTTC. It specifies CASSSYPGQGASYEQYF.

Concerning this clone itself: This sample includes further DNA sequences coding for the same CDR3. The gene calls are TRBV5-1 and TRBJ2-1; 9 nucleotides match TRBD2. Trimming at V came to 3 bases and at J to 4 bases, leaving 5 bases not matched to a gene. Germline V gene lookup returns CDR1 SGHRS and CDR2 YFSETQ. The CDR3 is 15 amino acids. The CDR3 loop is CASSSSGGSYNEQFF. The CDR3 nucleotides read TGCGCCAGCAGCTCCAGCGGGGGGAGTTACAATGAGCAGTTCTTC.

This clone was counted a single time. This rearrangement joins TRBV7-2 to TRBJ1-4; 10 bases fit TRBD1. The CDR3 covers 15 residues. Trimming removed 5 bases from V and 7 bases from J; junction bases left unmatched: 7. Germline CDR1 is SGHTA and CDR2 is FQGNSA. Here the CDR3 reads CASSPRQGAFEKLFF. CDR3 nucleotide sequence: TGTGCCAGCAGCCCCAGACAGGGGGCGTTTGAAAAACTGTTTTTT.

The V and J genes are TRBV7-3 and TRBJ2-1, with no clear D. V gave up 3 bases and J gave up 9 bases, with 18 bases separating them. Germline CDR1 SGHTA, CDR2 FQGTGA. The CDR3 extends over 15 amino acids. CDR3 in DNA: TGTGCCAGCAGCTTCGACATAGGCCCAGCGAGTGAGCAGTTCTTC. It encodes CASSFDIGPASEQFF.

In the case of this clone: A read error is the likely source, as a far larger clone sits one nucleotide away. Other nucleotide sequences from this sample produce the same CDR3. V and J are TRBV19 and TRBJ1-2; D gene ambiguous. The CDR3 totals 13 residues. Germline loops: CDR1 LNHDA, CDR2 SQIVND (reference sequence). Here the CDR3 DNA reads TGTGCCAGTAGTAAGGACGGACCGTATGGCTACACCTTT. As protein: CASSKDGPYGYTF.

The V call is TRBV7-9, the J call TRBJ2-7; the D gene is possibly TRBD2 (5 bases). Germline V lookup: CDR1 SEHNR, CDR2 FQNEAQ (reference sequence). This CDR3 has 13 amino acids. Trimming stripped 1 base from V and 3 bases from J, with 7 bases between. The CDR3: CASSLGEGYEQYF. The CDR3 DNA follows: TGTGCCAGCAGCTTAGGAGAGGGCTACGAGCAGTACTTC. Full variable domain (rest looked up from reference TRBV7-9 and TRBJ2-7): DTGVSQNPRHKITKRGQNVTFRCDPISEHNRLYWYRQTLGQGPEFLTYFQNEAQLEKSRLLSDRFSAERPKGSFSTLEIQRTEQGDSAMYLCASSLGEGYEQYFGPGTRLTVT.

The V gene is TRBV29-1, the J gene TRBJ2-2; D ambiguous. Germline V gene sequence: CDR1 SQVTM, CDR2 ANQGSEA. This CDR3 comprises 11 residues. V lost 5 bases and J 0 bases, leaving 1 base between the germline ends. CDR3 coding DNA: TGCAGCGTTTCGAACACCGGGGAGCTGTTTTTT. This encodes CSVSNTGELFF.

This clone occurred a few times. The chain has TRBV1 and TRBJ1-5; the table's D call, TRBD1, was not checked against the DNA. TRBV1 is designated a pseudogene. This CDR3 is built from 15 residues. This CDR3 is CTSSRPGKSNQPQHF. CDR3 nucleotide sequence: TGCACCAGCAGCCGTCCAGGGAAGAGCAATCAGCCCCAGCATTTT.

V is TRBV30 and J is TRBJ1-1, with D possibly being TRBD1 (6 bases). The V gene's germline CDR1 is GTSNPN and CDR2 SVGIG (reference sequence). Trimming left V 0 bases short and J 2 bases short, with 10 bases between. The CDR3 has 14 residues. The CDR3 DNA follows: TGTGCCTGGAGTGTACGAGGGACAAACACTGAAGCTTTCTTT. Residues: CAWSVRGTNTEAFF.